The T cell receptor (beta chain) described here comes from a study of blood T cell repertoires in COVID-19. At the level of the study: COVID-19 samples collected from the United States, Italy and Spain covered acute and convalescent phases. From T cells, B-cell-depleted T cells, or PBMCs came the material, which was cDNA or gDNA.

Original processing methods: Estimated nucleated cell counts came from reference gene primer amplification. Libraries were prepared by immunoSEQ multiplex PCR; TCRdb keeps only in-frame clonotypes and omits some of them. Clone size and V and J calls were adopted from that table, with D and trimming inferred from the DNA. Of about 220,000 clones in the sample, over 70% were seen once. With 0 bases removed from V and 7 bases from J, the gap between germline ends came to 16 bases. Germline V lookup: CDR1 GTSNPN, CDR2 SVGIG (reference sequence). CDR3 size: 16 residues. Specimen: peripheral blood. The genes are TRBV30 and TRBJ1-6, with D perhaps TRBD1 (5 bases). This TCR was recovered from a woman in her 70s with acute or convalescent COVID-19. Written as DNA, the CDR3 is TGTGCCTGGAGTGTTCAGGGATCTCATTCGAATTCACCCCTCCACTTT. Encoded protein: CAWSVQGSHSNSPLHF.